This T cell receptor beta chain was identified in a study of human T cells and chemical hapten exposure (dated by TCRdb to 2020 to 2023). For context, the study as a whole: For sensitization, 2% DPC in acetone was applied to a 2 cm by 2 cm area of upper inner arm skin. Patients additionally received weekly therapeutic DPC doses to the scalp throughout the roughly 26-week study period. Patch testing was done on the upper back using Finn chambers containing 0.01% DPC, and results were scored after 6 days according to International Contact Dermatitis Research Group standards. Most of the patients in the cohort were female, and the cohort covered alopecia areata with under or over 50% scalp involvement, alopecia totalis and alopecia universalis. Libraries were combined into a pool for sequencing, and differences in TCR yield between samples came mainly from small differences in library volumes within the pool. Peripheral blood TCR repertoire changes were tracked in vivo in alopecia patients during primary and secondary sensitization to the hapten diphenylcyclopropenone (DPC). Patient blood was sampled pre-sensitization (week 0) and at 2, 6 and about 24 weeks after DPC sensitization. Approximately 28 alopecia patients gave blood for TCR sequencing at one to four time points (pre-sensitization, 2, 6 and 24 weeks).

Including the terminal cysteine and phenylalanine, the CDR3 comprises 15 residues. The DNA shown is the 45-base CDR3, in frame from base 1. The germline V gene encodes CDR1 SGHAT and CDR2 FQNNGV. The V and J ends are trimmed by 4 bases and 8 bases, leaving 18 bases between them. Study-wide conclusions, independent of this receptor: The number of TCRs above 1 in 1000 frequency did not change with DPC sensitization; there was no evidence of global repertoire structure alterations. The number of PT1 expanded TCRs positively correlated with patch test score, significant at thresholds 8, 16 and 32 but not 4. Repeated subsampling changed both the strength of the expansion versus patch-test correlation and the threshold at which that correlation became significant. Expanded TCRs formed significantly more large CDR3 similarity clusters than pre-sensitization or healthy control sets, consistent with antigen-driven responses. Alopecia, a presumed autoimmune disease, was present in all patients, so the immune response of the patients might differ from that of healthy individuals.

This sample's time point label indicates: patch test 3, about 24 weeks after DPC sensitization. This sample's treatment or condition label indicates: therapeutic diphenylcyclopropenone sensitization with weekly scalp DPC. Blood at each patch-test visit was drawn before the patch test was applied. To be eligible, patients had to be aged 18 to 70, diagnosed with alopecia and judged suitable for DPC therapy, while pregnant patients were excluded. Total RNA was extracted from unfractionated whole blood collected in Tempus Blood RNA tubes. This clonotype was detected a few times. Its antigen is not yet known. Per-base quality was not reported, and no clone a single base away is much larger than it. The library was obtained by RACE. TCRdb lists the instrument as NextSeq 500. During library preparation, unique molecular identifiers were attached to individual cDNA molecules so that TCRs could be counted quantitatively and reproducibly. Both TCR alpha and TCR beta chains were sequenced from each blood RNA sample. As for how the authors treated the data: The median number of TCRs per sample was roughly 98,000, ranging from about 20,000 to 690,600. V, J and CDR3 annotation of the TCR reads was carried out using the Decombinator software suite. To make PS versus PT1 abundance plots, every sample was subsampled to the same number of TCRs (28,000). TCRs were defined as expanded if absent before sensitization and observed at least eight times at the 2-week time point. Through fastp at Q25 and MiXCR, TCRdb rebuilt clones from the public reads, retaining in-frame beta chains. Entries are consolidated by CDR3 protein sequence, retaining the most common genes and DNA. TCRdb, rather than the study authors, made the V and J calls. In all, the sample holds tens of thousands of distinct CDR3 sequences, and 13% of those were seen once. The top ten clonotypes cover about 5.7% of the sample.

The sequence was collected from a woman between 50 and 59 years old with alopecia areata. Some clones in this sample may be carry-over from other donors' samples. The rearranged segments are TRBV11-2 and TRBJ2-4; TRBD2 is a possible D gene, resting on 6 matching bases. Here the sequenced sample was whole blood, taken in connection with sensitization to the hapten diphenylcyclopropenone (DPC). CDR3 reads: CASSSLWRAVDIQYF. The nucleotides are TGTGCCAGCAGCTCATTGTGGAGGGCAGTAGACATTCAGTACTTC.